Shown below are 11 T cell receptor beta chains from a single sample sequenced in a study of cytomegalovirus exposure and HLA in healthy donors. Researchers ran the PCR with 60 Vbeta and 13 Jbeta primers. Profiling relied on immunoSEQ multiplex PCR, and the TCRdb table lists in-frame clones only, not all of them. Here the sample spans about 220,000 clones, over 80% being singletons. Sequenced material: PBMCs. These receptors all come from a boy younger than 10 in good health and CMV-seronegative.

The rearrangement uses TRBV13 and TRBJ1-2; TRBD1 agrees at 7 bases. The CDR3 has 13 residues. The V gene's germline CDR1 is PRHDT and CDR2 FYEKMQ (reference sequence). V was clipped by 4 bases and J by 5 bases; unmatched bases: 4. CDR3: CASSSGRGYGYTF. The CDR3 DNA reads TGTGCCAGCAGCTCTGGCAGGGGGTATGGCTACACCTTC. Drawing the rest from reference TRBV13 and TRBJ1-2, the complete variable domain is AAGVIQSPRHLIKEKRETATLKCYPIPRHDTVYWYQQGPGQDPQFLISFYEKMQSDKGSIPDRFSAQQFSDYHSELNMSSLELGDSALYFCASSSGRGYGYTFGSGTRLTVV.

The gene calls are TRBV13 and TRBJ2-7; D remains ambiguous. The CDR3 extends over 12 amino acids. CDR1 and CDR2 from the germline V gene are PRHDT and FYEKMQ (reference sequence). V lost 2 bases, J lost 6 bases, and 8 bases lay in between. The CDR3 protein is CASSLIPGEQYF. In nucleotides, the CDR3 is TGTGCCAGCAGCTTAATACCGGGCGAGCAGTACTTC.

The CDR3 DNA follows: TGCGCCAGCAGCCGGGACAGGGGGTATGGAAACACCATATATTTT. It encodes CASSRDRGYGNTIYF. The chain carries TRBV5-1 and TRBJ1-3; 11 positions match TRBD1. J gave up 3 bases and V 4 bases, and 3 bases lay outside the gene matches. The CDR3 covers 15 residues. Germline V gene sequence: CDR1 SGHRS, CDR2 YFSETQ.

This clone was observed once. The rearrangement links TRBV30 to TRBJ1-2; D is uncertain. Trimming removed 4 bases at V and 3 bases at J, with 18 bases between. From germline, CDR1 is GTSNPN and CDR2 SVGIG (reference sequence). CDR3 length equals 15 residues. The CDR3 DNA reads as TGTGCCTGGAATGGCTTTATCCGCCCCGACTATGGCTACACCTTC. Protein: CAWNGFIRPDYGYTF.

This chain links TRBV11-1 with TRBJ2-5; 7 bases map to TRBD1. The germline V gene encodes CDR1 SGHAT and CDR2 FQDESV (reference sequence). The CDR3 consists of 13 residues. Germline trimming cut 5 bases from V and 5 bases from J; bases unmatched to any gene: 5. The CDR3: CASSRQGKETQYF. CDR3 nucleotide sequence: TGTGCCAGCAGCCGACAGGGAAAGGAGACCCAGTACTTC.

This clone was seen once. This rearrangement joins TRBV5-1 to TRBJ1-6; 8 bases agree with TRBD1. With 5 bases clipped from V and 7 bases from J, the junction kept 8 bases outside the gene matches. This CDR3 is 15 amino acids long. Germline CDR1 SGHRS, CDR2 YFSETQ. The CDR3 reads CASSRMGQVNSPLHF. The DNA of the CDR3 is TGCGCCAGCAGTAGAATGGGACAGGTCAATTCACCCCTCCACTTT.

In the case of this clone: The same CDR3 arises from other DNA sequences in this sample as well. V is TRBV11-3 and J is TRBJ2-3, with D perhaps TRBD2 (6 bases). The CDR3 covers 14 residues. CDR1 is SGHNT, CDR2 YENEEA, per germline. The V end lost 1 base, the J end lost 1 base, and 6 bases lay between the germline ends. The CDR3 DNA reads TGTGCCAGCAGCTTAGGCGGGGGCACAGATACGCAGTATTTT. It encodes CASSLGGGTDTQYF. The full variable domain, rest sourced from reference TRBV11-3 and TRBJ2-3, is EAGVVQSPRYKIIEKKQPVAFWCNPISGHNTLYWYLQNLGQGPELLIRYENEEAVDDSQLPKDRFSAERLKGVDSTLKIQPAELGDSAVYLCASSLGGGTDTQYFGPGTRLTVL.

The chain employs TRBV5-1 and TRBJ1-6; TRBD1 matches at 8 bases. Germline V gene sequence: CDR1 SGHRS, CDR2 YFSETQ. CDR3 length: 15 residues. J was trimmed by 7 bases and V by 4 bases; bases with no gene match: 7. The CDR3 DNA reads TGCGCCAGCAGCAAGGACAGGGCCCTAAATTCACCCCTCCACTTT. This translates into CASSKDRALNSPLHF.

Notes on this clone: The CDR3 carries no conserved terminal phenylalanine or tryptophan, so it likely arises from a read error. The chain combines TRBV6-1 with TRBJ2-3; tentatively, D is TRBD2 (6 bases). With 0 bases removed from V and 2 bases from J, the gap between germline ends came to 12 bases. Germline V gives CDR1 MNHNS, CDR2 SASEGT. The CDR3 covers 16 residues. The CDR3 protein is CASSEAGGASTDTQYV. CDR3 DNA: TGTGCCAGCAGTGAAGCGGGGGGAGCCTCCACAGATACGCAGTATGTT.

CDR3 nucleotide sequence: TGTGCCACATCCGGGCAGGGGTGGAAAGATACGCAGTATTTT. It codes for CATSGQGWKDTQYF. J is TRBJ2-3 and V is TRBV27; possibly TRBD1 for D (6 bases). V was cut by 10 bases and J by 5 bases, with 19 bases left in between. Germline V gene sequence: CDR1 MNHEY, CDR2 SMNVEV (reference sequence). The CDR3 is made up of 14 amino acids.

The genes are TRBV7-5 and TRBJ1-2; TRBD1 was called by the table and not checked on the DNA. TRBV7-5 is a pseudogene segment. CDR3 length: 13 residues. CDR3 sequence: CARSSGPKYGYTF. DNA of the CDR3: TGTGCCAGAAGCTCAGGCCCGAAGTATGGCTACACCTTC.